This T cell receptor beta chain was obtained from a study of blood T cells in healthy people across ages (dated by TCRdb to about 2015). About the investigation overall: In model experiments, template switching captured roughly one uniquely barcoded TCR beta cDNA molecule for every two T cells. Age-related changes in TCR beta repertoire diversity were measured in the study by deep sequencing normalized with unique cDNA molecular identifiers. The donors were split into four age groups: young (average about 16 years), middle-aged (about 40), aged (more than 60) and long-lived (82). To avoid experimental bias, donors of different ages were distributed randomly across sequencing lanes. For two donors (one aged 18 to 30 and one aged 80 or older), the study analyzed two additional independent replicas of 1 million unique cDNA reads from the same blood draw.

What the research found in general, with its limitations: Observed TCR beta diversity correlated strongly with the percentage of naive T cells measured by flow cytometry. As age increased, observed TCR beta diversity per million T cells dropped in a roughly linear way, and a significant reduction was already evident by age 40. Total diversity estimates from one million sequenced T cells were considered lower bounds and underestimates. Bulk unsorted PBMC profiling prevented conclusive comparison of naive and antigen-experienced compartments. The long-lived group showed more naive CD4+ T cells, fewer expanded clones and increased TCR diversity than the aged group, suggesting age selection. Donor CMV infection status was unknown, potentially confounding age-related changes in expanded clonotypes.

Libraries were made using 5' RACE. A second PCR of about 7 to 12 cycles was run with a J-beta primer mix and a sample-barcoded 5' primer. A unique molecular identifier was introduced onto each TCR beta cDNA molecule by a template-switch 5' adaptor carrying 12 random nucleotides. At least 3 million CDR3-containing paired-end reads were obtained from each sample. First-strand cDNA synthesis was performed from all RNA using the Mint cDNA synthesis kit, with priming by a TRBC-specific oligonucleotide. Following uracil-DNA glycosylase treatment, all cDNA underwent a first 18-cycle PCR with the universal primers M1SS and BC2_uni_R. In the paper's pipeline: Each sample was normalized by randomly selecting 1 million high-quality reads, each carrying a distinct molecular identifier. Instead of being binned into consensus sequences, reads with shared molecular identifiers were discarded. CDR3 identification, clonotype clustering and error correction used MiTCR with a Q25 quality threshold and the strictest error-elimination algorithm. Lower-bound total TCR beta diversity was estimated with a nonparametric unseen species model using Euler transformation. Using fastp at Q25 and MiXCR, TCRdb reprocessed the public reads and kept productive beta chains. Entries are consolidated by CDR3 protein sequence, retaining the most common genes and DNA. V and J calls and clone size were set by TCRdb, not the authors. A total of approximately 2,000,000 distinct CDR3 sequences appear in this sample, 30% to 40% of them only once. Under 25% of the sample belongs to the ten largest clones.

The roughly 39 donors, aged about 6 to 95 years, were systemically healthy Caucasian individuals from Russia. Each donor gave around 9.5 milliliters of peripheral blood, collected into EDTA-treated Vacutainer tubes. Ficoll-Paque density-gradient centrifugation was used to isolate PBMCs, with at least 7 million per sample. Trizol reagent was used to extract total RNA from the PBMCs, yielding at least 5 micrograms per sample. The percentages of naive CD45RAhigh/CD27high T cells were determined by flow cytometry on a PBMC aliquot from every donor. To note about this clonotype: It lacks a known antigen. Per-base quality was not reported, and no clone a single base away is much larger than it.

The trim is 4 bases for V and 8 bases for J, with a gap of 23 bases between the germline ends. The germline V gene encodes CDR1 MDHEN and CDR2 SYDVKM. The CDR3 numbers 16 residues from cysteine through phenylalanine. CDR3 DNA is the only sequence kept; it has 48 bases, read in frame from the first base. Sequences were obtained from blood. Recombination joined TRBV28 with TRBJ1-2; no D gene call is confident. This TCR derives from a human donor in good health. The CDR3 reads CASSSAVRTSFRGYTF. In nucleotide form, the sequence is TGTGCCAGCAGTTCGGCTGTGAGGACGTCCTTCAGGGGCTACACCTTC.